The 16 T cell receptor beta chains reported below all come from one sample, sequenced in a study of early T cells in non-severe SARS-CoV-2 infection. TCRdb reprocessed the 5' RACE reads with MiXCR, giving one entry per CDR3 protein. The sample consists of tens of thousands of distinct CDR3 sequences, more than 10% of them appearing once. This material consisted of whole blood, taken at baseline. The receptors come from an adult who was a healthcare worker with PCR-confirmed SARS-CoV-2 infection or an uninfected control (not recorded which). The donor label of this sample is uncertain.

This clonotype was recorded a few times. The CDR3 DNA is TGTGCCAGCAGCAGACTAGCGGGGGGGCTCGATCTCTACAATGAGCAGTTCTTC. Amino acids: CASSRLAGGLDLYNEQFF. The chain links TRBV12-3 or TRBV12-4 to TRBJ2-1; 14 bases align to TRBD2. The trim removed 6 bases at V and 3 bases at J, leaving 10 bases unmatched. The CDR3 consists of 18 residues.

This clonotype was found a few times. The DNA of the CDR3 is TGTGCCAGCAGCTTGGTGGCTAGCGGGGGGGCCATGACAGATACGCAGTATTTT. Amino acid sequence: CASSLVASGGAMTDTQYF. J is TRBJ2-3 and V is TRBV5-5; TRBD2 agrees at 12 bases. Per the germline V gene, CDR1 is SGHKS and CDR2 is YYEKEE (reference sequence). Trimming cost V 0 bases and J 3 bases; bases outside gene matches: 8. The CDR3 is 18 residues long.

This clonotype was picked up a small number of times. The J gene is TRBJ1-2, the V gene TRBV7-2; 7 nucleotides match TRBD1. V lost 5 bases to trimming and J lost 2 bases; unmatched junction nucleotides: 8. CDR3 size: 15 residues. Per germline, CDR1 SGHTA and CDR2 FQGNSA. In DNA, the CDR3 is TGTGCCAGCAGCCAACAGACAGGGATGAACTATGGCTACACCTTC. Translated: CASSQQTGMNYGYTF.

DNA for the CDR3: TGCGCCAGCAGCATGTCAGGGGGAGGCTATGGCTACACCTTC. This sequence encodes CASSMSGGGYGYTF. The chain links TRBV5-1 to TRBJ1-2; 7 bases line up with TRBD1. The CDR3 is made up of 14 amino acids. J was trimmed by 4 bases and V by 4 bases; bases with no gene match: 7. CDR1 is SGHRS, CDR2 YFSETQ, per germline.

This clonotype has a handful of counts. The V and J genes are TRBV9 and TRBJ1-1; D ambiguous. Germline lookup yields CDR1 SGDLS and CDR2 YYNGEE. V gave up 0 bases and J gave up 1 base, with 7 bases separating them. There are 14 residues in the CDR3. The CDR3 nucleotides are TGTGCCAGCAGCGTAGTTGAGGCGAACACTGAAGCTTTCTTT. This sequence encodes CASSVVEANTEAFF.

This clonotype has a handful of counts. Since a much larger clone is just one base distant, this may be a read error. The chain recombines TRBV7-3 with TRBJ2-2, with D hard to call. The CDR3 contains 11 residues. Trimming shortened V by 3 bases and J by 6 bases, and 2 bases separated the two germline ends. Germline CDR1 and CDR2: SGHTA and FQGTGA. The CDR3 DNA follows: TGTGCCAGCAGCTTTGCCGGGGAGCTGTTTTTT. Translation gives CASSFAGELFF.

The J gene is TRBJ2-7, the V gene TRBV6-6; D not resolved. The V gene's germline CDR1 is MNHNY and CDR2 SVGAGI (reference sequence). Trimming shortened V by 0 bases and J by 3 bases, and 18 bases separated the two germline ends. The CDR3 contains 17 residues. The CDR3 loop is CASSYSRLADGYYEQYV. DNA for the CDR3: TGTGCCAGCAGTTACTCGCGACTCGCGGACGGTTACTACGAGCAGTACGTC.

In this sample, this clonotype turned up a few times. The rearrangement joins TRBV3-1 to TRBJ2-2; the match to TRBD2 covers 11 bases. Germline CDR1 reads LGHDT; CDR2 reads YNNKEL (reference sequence). The junction had 5 bases not matched to a gene; V was cut back by 2 bases and J by 3 bases. The CDR3 extends over 17 amino acids. As DNA, the CDR3 is TGTGCCAGCAGCCAACCTAGCGGGGGGCCGCACACCGGGGAGCTGTTTTTT. Its protein product is CASSQPSGGPHTGELFF.

This chain links TRBV19 with TRBJ2-3; 9 bases are a match to TRBD1. Unmatched junction bases numbered 7, after V lost 5 bases and J lost 1 base. The CDR3 runs 16 residues. Germline loops: CDR1 LNHDA, CDR2 SQIVND (reference sequence). CDR3 loop: CASSSRQGVGTDTQYF. The CDR3 bases are TGTGCCAGTAGTTCAAGACAGGGGGTCGGCACAGATACGCAGTATTTT.

This clonotype was seen repeatedly, ten times or more. This rearrangement joins TRBV29-1 to TRBJ1-4, with D possibly matching TRBD1 (6 bases). CDR3 length equals 15 residues. Per the germline V gene, CDR1 is SQVTM and CDR2 is ANQGSEA. Trimming cost V 0 bases and J 5 bases, with 13 bases left between them. This CDR3 is CSVEDISGANEKLFF. The CDR3 nucleotides read TGCAGCGTTGAAGATATATCAGGGGCCAATGAAAAACTGTTTTTT.

This clonotype was counted many times. V gene TRBV11-2 combines with J gene TRBJ2-5, with D uncertain. This CDR3 is 13 amino acids long. Between the trimmed V and J ends, which lost 5 bases and 5 bases, there was a span of 12 bases. Germline V lookup: CDR1 SGHAT, CDR2 FQNNGV. The CDR3 loop is CASSKTLGETQYF. In DNA, the CDR3 is TGTGCCAGCAGCAAAACTCTCGGGGAGACCCAGTACTTC.

This clonotype appeared many times. The rearrangement joins TRBV18 to TRBJ1-5; 11 bases are shared with TRBD1. There are 17 residues in the CDR3. J gave up 4 bases and V 4 bases, and 9 bases lay outside the gene matches. Germline V gives CDR1 KGHSH, CDR2 LQKENI. CDR3 amino acids: CASSLRTGGERNQPQHF. CDR3 DNA sequence: TGTGCCAGCTCACTCAGGACAGGGGGCGAACGGAATCAGCCCCAGCATTTT.

This chain links TRBV11-2 with TRBJ2-3; 11 positions agree with TRBD2. The CDR3 has 16 amino acids. Losses at the gene ends were 3 bases for V and 5 bases for J; bases not matched to a gene: 7. CDR1 SGHAT and CDR2 FQNNGV come from the germline V gene. The CDR3 spells CASSLYSGGAIDTQYF. In DNA, the CDR3 is TGTGCCAGCAGCTTGTATAGCGGGGGGGCTATAGATACGCAGTATTTT. The whole variable domain, filled in from reference TRBV11-2 and TRBJ2-3, reads EAGVAQSPRYKIIEKRQSVAFWCNPISGHATLYWYQQILGQGPKLLIQFQNNGVVDDSQLPKDRFSAERLKGVDSTLKIQPAKLEDSAVYLCASSLYSGGAIDTQYFGPGTRLTVL.

The chain carries TRBV18 and TRBJ2-4; no firm D call. Trimming left V 4 bases short and J 3 bases short, with 13 bases between. This CDR3 contains 15 residues. In germline, CDR1 is KGHSH, CDR2 LQKENI. CDR3 bases: TGTGCCAGCTCACTTATTAGGCTCGACAAAAACATTCAGTACTTC. It is translated as CASSLIRLDKNIQYF.

This rearrangement joins TRBV7-9 to TRBJ1-4; D uncertain. Trimming shortened V by 1 base and J by 0 bases, and 9 bases separated the two germline ends. Germline CDR1 SEHNR, CDR2 FQNEAQ (reference sequence). The CDR3 length is 16 residues. The CDR3 DNA follows: TGTGCCAGCAGCTTAGGTTACGGCACAACTAATGAAAAACTGTTTTTT. This translates into CASSLGYGTTNEKLFF.

The table lists this clonotype with a few counts. The rearrangement joins TRBV20-1 to TRBJ2-3; weak D call: TRBD1 (6 bases). Germline lookup yields CDR1 DFQATT and CDR2 SNEGSKA (reference sequence). The CDR3 loop spans 14 amino acids. V gave up 3 bases and J gave up 2 bases, with 12 bases separating them. The CDR3 DNA reads as TGCAGTGCTAGGATAAGGGACAACACAGATACGCAGTATTTT. Protein product: CSARIRDNTDTQYF.